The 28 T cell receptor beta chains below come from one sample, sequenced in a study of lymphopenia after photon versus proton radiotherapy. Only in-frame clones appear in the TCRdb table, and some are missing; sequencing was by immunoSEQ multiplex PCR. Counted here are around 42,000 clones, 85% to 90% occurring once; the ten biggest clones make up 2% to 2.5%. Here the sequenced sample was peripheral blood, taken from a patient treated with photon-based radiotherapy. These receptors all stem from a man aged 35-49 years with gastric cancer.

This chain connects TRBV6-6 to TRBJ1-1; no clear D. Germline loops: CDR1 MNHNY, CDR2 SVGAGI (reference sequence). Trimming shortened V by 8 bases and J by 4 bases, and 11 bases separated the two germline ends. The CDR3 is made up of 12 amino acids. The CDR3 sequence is CASARVGTEAFF. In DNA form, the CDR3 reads TGTGCCAGCGCCCGAGTGGGCACTGAAGCTTTCTTT.

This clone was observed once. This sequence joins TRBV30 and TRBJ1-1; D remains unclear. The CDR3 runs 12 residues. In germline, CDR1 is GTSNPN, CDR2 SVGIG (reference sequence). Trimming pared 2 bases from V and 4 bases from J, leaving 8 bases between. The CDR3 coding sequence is TGTGCCTGGAGTCCCTCCCTCACTGAAGCTTTCTTT. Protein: CAWSPSLTEAFF.

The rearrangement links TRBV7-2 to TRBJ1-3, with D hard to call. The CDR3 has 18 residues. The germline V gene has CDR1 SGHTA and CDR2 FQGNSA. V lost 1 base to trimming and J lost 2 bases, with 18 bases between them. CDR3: CASSLGNLYRGAGNTIYF. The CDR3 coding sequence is TGTGCCAGCAGCTTAGGGAACCTGTATCGGGGAGCTGGAAACACCATATATTTT.

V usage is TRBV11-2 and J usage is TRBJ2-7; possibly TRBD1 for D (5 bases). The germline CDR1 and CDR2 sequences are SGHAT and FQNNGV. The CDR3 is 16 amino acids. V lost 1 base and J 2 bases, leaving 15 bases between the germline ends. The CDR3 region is CASSLVSGARTYEQYF. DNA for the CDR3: TGTGCCAGCAGCTTAGTCAGTGGGGCCCGGACCTACGAGCAGTACTTC.

CDR3 bases: TGTGCCACCAGCAGAGAACGGGGGGGCGGAGATACGCAGTATTTT. Protein: CATSRERGGGDTQYF. This chain joins TRBV15 and TRBJ2-3, with 8 bases matching TRBD2. CDR1 is LNHNV and CDR2 is YYDKDF in the germline V gene (reference sequence). CDR3 length equals 15 residues. Losses at the gene ends were 0 bases for V and 5 bases for J; bases not matched to a gene: 4.

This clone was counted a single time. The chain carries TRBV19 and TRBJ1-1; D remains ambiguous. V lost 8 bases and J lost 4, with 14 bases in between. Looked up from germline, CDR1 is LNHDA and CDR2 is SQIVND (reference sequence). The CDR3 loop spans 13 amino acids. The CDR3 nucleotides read TGTGCCAGTGGCTACACTCGTTTCACTGAAGCTTTCTTT. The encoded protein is CASGYTRFTEAFF.

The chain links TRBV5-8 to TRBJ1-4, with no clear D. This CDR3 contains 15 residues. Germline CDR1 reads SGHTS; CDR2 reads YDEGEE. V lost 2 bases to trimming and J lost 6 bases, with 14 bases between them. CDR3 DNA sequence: TGTGCCAGCAGCTTTGGGGTACGGGGATATGAAAAACTGTTTTTT. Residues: CASSFGVRGYEKLFF.

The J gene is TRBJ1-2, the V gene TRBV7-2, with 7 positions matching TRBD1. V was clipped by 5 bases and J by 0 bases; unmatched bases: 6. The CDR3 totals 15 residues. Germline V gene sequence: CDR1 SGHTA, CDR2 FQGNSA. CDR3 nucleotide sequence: TGTGCCAGCAGCCTTGGGACAGTCACTAACTATGGCTACACCTTC. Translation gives CASSLGTVTNYGYTF.

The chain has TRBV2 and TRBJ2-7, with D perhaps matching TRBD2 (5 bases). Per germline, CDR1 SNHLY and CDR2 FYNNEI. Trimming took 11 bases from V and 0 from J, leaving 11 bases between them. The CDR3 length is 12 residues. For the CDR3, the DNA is TGTGCCGGCGGACTGATCTCCTACGAGCAGTACTTC. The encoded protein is CAGGLISYEQYF.

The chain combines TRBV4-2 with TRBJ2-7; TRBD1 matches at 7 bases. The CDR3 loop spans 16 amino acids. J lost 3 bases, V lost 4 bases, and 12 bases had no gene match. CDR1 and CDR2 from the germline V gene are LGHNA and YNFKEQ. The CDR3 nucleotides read TGTGCCAGCAGCCCACGGAGCGGACAGGCGAACTACGAGCAGTACTTC. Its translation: CASSPRSGQANYEQYF.

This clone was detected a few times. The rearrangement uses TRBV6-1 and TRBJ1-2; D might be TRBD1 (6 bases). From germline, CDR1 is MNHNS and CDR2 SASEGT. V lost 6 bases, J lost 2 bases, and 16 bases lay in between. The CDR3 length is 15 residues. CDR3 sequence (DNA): TGTGCCAGCAGCGAGCTGACAGGCGCGAACTATGGCTACACCTTC. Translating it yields CASSELTGANYGYTF.

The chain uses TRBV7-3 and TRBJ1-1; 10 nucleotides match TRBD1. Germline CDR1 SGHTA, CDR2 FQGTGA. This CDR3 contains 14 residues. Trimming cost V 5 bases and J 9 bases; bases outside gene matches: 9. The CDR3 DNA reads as TGTGCCAGCAGCCTGACAGGGGGCTCCCTCCAAGCTTTCTTT. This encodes CASSLTGGSLQAFF.

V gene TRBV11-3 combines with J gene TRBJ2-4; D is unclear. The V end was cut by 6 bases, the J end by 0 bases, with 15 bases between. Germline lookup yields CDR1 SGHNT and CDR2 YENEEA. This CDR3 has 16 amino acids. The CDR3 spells CASRFSSPLAKNIQYF. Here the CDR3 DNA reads TGTGCCAGCAGATTCTCTTCTCCACTAGCCAAAAACATTCAGTACTTC. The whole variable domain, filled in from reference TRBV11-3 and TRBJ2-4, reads EAGVVQSPRYKIIEKKQPVAFWCNPISGHNTLYWYLQNLGQGPELLIRYENEEAVDDSQLPKDRFSAERLKGVDSTLKIQPAELGDSAVYLCASRFSSPLAKNIQYFGAGTRLSVL.

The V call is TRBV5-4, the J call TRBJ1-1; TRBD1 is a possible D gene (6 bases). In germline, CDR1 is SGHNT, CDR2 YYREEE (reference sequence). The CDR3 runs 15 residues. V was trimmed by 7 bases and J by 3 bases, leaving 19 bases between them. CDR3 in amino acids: CASARGAPRDTEAFF. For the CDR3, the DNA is TGTGCCAGCGCGAGGGGGGCCCCAAGGGACACTGAAGCTTTCTTT.

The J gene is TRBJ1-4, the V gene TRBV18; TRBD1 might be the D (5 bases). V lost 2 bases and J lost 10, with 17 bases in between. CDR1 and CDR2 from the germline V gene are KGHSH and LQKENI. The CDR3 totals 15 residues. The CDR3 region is CASSPEAQGLGKLFF. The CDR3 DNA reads TGTGCCAGCTCACCAGAAGCGCAGGGACTTGGAAAACTGTTTTTT. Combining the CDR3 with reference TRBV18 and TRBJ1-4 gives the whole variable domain NAGVMQNPRHLVRRRGQEARLRCSPMKGHSHVYWYRQLPEEGLKFMVYLQKENIIDESGMPKERFSAEFPKEGPSILRIQQVVRGDSAAYFCASSPEAQGLGKLFFGSGTQLSVL.

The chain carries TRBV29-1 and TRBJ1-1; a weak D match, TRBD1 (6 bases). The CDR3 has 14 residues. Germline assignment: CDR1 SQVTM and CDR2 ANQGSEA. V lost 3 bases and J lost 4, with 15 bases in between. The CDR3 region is CSVEGAARVTEAFF. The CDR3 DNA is TGCAGCGTTGAGGGGGCCGCCCGAGTCACTGAAGCTTTCTTT.

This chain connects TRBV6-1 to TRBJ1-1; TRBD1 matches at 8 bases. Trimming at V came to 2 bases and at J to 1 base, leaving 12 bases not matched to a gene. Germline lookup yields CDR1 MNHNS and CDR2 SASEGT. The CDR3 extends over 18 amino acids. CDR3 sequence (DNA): TGTGCCAGCAGTGAATGGATACAGGGGGAAAGAGGGAACACTGAAGCTTTCTTT. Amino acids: CASSEWIQGERGNTEAFF.

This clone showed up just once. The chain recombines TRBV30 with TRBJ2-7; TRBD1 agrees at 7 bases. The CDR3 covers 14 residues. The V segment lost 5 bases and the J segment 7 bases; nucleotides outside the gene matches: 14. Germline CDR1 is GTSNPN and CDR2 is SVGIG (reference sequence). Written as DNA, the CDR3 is TGTGCCTGGTCGAAGGGGGCGCGAAGTTGGGAGCAGTACTTC. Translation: CAWSKGARSWEQYF.

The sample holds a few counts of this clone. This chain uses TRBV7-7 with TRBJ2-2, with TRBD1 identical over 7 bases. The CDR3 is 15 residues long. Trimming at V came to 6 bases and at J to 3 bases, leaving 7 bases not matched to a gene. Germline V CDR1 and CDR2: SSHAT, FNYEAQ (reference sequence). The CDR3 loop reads CASSRDRADTGELFF. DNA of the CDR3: TGTGCCAGCAGTCGTGACAGGGCGGACACCGGGGAGCTGTTTTTT.

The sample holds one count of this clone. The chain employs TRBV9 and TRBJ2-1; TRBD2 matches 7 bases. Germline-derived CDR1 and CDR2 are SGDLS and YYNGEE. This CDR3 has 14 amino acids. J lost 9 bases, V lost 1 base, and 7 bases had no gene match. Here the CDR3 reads CASSVRGVAPEQFF. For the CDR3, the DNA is TGTGCCAGCAGCGTACGGGGGGTTGCTCCTGAGCAGTTCTTC.

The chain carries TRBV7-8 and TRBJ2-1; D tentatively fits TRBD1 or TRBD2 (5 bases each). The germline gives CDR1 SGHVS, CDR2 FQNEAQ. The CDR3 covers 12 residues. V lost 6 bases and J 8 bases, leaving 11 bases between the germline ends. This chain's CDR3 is CASRPGRDEQFF. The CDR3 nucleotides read TGTGCCAGCAGACCAGGGAGAGATGAGCAGTTCTTC.

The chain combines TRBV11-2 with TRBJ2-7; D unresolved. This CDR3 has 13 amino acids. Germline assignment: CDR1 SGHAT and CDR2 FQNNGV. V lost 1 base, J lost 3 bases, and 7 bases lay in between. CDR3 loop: CASSLGQDYEQYF. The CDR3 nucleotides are TGTGCCAGCAGCTTAGGGCAGGACTACGAGCAGTACTTC.

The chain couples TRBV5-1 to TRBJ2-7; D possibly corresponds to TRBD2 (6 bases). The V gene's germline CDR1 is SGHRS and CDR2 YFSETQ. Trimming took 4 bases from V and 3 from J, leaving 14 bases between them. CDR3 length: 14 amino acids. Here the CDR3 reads CASSLTWGDYEQYF. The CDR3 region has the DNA TGCGCCAGCAGCCTGACTTGGGGGGACTACGAGCAGTACTTC.

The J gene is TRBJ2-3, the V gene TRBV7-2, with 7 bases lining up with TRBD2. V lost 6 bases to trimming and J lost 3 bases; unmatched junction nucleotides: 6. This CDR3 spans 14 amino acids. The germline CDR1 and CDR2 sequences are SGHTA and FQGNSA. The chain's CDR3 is CASSQLGRTDTQYF. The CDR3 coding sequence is TGTGCCAGCAGTCAACTCGGGAGGACAGATACGCAGTATTTT.

The CDR3 sequence is CASSTGEGTDTQYF. DNA for the CDR3: TGTGCCAGCTCTACAGGGGAGGGGACAGATACGCAGTATTTT. V usage is TRBV7-6 and J usage is TRBJ2-3, with D perhaps matching TRBD1 or TRBD2 (7 bases each). The CDR3 sequence is 14 residues long. Germline V gene data show CDR1 as SGHVS and CDR2 as FNYEAQ. The V end was cut by 8 bases, the J end by 3 bases, with 15 bases between.

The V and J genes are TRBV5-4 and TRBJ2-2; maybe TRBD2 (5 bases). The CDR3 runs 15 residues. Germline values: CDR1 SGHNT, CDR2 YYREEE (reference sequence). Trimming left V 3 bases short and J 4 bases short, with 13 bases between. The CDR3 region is CASSSVGVSTGELFF. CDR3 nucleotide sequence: TGTGCCAGCAGCTCCGTCGGGGTGAGCACCGGGGAGCTGTTTTTT.

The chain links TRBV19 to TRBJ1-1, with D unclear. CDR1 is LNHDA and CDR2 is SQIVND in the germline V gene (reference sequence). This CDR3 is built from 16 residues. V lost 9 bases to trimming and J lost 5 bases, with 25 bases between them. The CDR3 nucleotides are TGTGCCAGCCTCCGAGTAATCCGGGAAGTTGCGACTGAAGCTTTCTTT. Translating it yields CASLRVIREVATEAFF.

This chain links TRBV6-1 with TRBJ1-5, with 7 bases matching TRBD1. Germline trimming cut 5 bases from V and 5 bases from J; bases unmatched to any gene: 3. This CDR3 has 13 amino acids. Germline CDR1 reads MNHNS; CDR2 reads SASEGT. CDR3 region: CASSTDRDQPQHF. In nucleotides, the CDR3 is TGTGCCAGCAGTACAGACAGGGATCAGCCCCAGCATTTT.